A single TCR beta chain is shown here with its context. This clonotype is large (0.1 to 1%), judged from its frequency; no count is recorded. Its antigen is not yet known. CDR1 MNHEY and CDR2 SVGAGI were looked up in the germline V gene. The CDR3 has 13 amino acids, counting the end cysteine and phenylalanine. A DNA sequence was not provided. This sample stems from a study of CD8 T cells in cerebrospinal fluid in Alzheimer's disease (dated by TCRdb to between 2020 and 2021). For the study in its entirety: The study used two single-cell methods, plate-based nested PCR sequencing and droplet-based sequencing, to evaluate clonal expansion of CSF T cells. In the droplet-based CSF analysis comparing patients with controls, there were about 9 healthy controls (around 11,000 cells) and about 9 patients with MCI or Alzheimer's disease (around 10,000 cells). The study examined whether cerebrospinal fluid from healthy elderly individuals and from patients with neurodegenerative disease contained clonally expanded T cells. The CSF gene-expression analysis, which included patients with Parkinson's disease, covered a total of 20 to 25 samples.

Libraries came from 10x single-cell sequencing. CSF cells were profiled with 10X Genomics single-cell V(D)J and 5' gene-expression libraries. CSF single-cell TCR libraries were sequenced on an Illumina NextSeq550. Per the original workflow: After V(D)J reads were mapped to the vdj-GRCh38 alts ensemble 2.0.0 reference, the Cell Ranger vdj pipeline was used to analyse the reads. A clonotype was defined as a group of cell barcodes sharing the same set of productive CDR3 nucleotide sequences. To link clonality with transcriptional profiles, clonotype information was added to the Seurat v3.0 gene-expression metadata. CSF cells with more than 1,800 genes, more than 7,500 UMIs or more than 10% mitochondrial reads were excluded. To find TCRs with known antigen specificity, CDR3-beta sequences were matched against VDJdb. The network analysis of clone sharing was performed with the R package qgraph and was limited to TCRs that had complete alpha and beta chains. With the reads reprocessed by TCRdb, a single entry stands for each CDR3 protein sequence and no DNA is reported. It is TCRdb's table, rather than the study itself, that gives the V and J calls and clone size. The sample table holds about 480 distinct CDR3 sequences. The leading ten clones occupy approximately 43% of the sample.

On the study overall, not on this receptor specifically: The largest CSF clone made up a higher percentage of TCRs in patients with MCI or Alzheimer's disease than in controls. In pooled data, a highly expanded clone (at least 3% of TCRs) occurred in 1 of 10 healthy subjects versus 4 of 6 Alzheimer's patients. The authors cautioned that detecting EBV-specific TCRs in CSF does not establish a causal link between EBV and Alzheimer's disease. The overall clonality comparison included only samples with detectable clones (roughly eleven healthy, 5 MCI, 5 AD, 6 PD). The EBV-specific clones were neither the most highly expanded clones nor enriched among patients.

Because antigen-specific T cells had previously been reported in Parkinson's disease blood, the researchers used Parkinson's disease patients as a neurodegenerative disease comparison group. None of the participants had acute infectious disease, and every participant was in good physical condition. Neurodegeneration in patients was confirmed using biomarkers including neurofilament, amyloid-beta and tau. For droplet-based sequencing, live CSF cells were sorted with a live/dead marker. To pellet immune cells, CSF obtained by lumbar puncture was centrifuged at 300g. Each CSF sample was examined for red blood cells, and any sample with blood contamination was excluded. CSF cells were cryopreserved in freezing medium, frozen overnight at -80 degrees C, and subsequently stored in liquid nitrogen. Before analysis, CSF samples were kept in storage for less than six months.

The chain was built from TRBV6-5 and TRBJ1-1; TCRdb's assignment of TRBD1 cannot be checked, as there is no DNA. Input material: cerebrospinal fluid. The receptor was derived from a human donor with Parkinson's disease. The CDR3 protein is CASNRDSDTEAFF.